These 18 T cell receptor beta chains came from one sample sequenced in a study of blood T cells in healthy people across ages. Primed by a sample-barcoded 5' primer and a J-beta primer mix, a second PCR proceeded for about 7 to 12 cycles. MiXCR, applied by TCRdb to the 5' RACE reads, yields one record per CDR3 protein. Seen here are 800,000 or so distinct CDR3 sequences, around 25% observed once, and the top ten hold roughly 3.8%. These same data were also listed under a study on T cells of mothers and their children.

The source material was blood. The receptors were gathered from a boy between 10 and 17 years old in good health.

This clonotype occurred a few times. This chain joins TRBV6-5 and TRBJ2-1, with 7 bases matching TRBD2. Germline V gives CDR1 MNHEY, CDR2 SVGAGI. The CDR3 covers 14 residues. The V and J ends lost 4 bases and 5 bases, in that order; junction bases with no gene match: 5. DNA for the CDR3: TGTGCCAGCAGTTCCGCAGGGAGGGACAATGAGCAGTTCTTC. This sequence encodes CASSSAGRDNEQFF.

The chain joins TRBV5-1 to TRBJ2-2, with D unresolved. V was trimmed by 0 bases and J by 1 base, leaving 7 bases between them. The CDR3 contains 15 residues. From germline, CDR1 is SGHRS and CDR2 YFSETQ. The CDR3 DNA reads TGCGCCAGCAGCTTGGCTCCAGGGAACACCGGGGAGCTGTTTTTT. Translated: CASSLAPGNTGELFF.

This clonotype was counted only a few times. V gene TRBV5-6 combines with J gene TRBJ1-6; D remains ambiguous. The germline V gene has CDR1 SGHDT and CDR2 YYEEEE. There are 15 residues in the CDR3. The ends were cut back, 1 base at V and 10 bases at J, with 15 bases in the middle. CDR3 DNA: TGTGCCAGCAGCTTGCGGACTTCGAGAGAGTCACCCCTCCACTTT. It encodes CASSLRTSRESPLHF. Full variable domain (rest looked up from reference TRBV5-6 and TRBJ1-6): DAGVTQSPTHLIKTRGQQVTLRCSPKSGHDTVSWYQQALGQGPQFIFQYYEEEERQRGNFPDRFSGHQFPNYSSELNVNALLLGDSALYLCASSLRTSRESPLHFGNGTRLTVT.

This clonotype came up a few times. This rearrangement joins TRBV4-3 to TRBJ2-3; D is possibly TRBD1 (5 bases). The CDR3 is 16 residues long. The V and J ends lost 0 bases and 4 bases respectively, with 14 bases between them. Germline values: CDR1 LGHNA, CDR2 YSLEER. This chain's CDR3 is CASSQDRARRADTQYF. DNA for the CDR3: TGCGCCAGCAGCCAAGACAGGGCACGCCGGGCAGATACGCAGTATTTT.

The chain links TRBV30 to TRBJ2-3; no clear D gene. The V and J ends lost 3 bases and 0 bases respectively, with 13 bases between them. This CDR3 is built from 15 residues. Germline V gene lookup returns CDR1 GTSNPN and CDR2 SVGIG (reference sequence). The CDR3 coding sequence is TGTGCCTGGAGCCCGGACCGACTTAGCACAGATACGCAGTATTTT. This sequence encodes CAWSPDRLSTDTQYF.

The chain joins TRBV7-2 to TRBJ2-5; TRBD1 matches at 7 bases. The last part of the DNA fits TRBJ2-1 better; the J call may be wrong. Germline CDR1 SGHTA, CDR2 FQGNSA. CDR3 length equals 14 residues. The CDR3 loop is CASSLEGAPGEQFF. The CDR3 bases are TGTGCCAGCAGCTTAGAGGGGGCGCCCGGTGAGCAGTTCTTC.

The CDR3 protein is CASSLEAGGRSTDTQYF. CDR3 in DNA: TGCGCCAGCAGCTTGGAGGCGGGGGGCCGTAGCACAGATACGCAGTATTTT. The chain couples TRBV5-1 to TRBJ2-3; 8 positions match TRBD2. The CDR3 runs to 17 residues. J gave up 0 bases and V 0 bases, and 6 bases lay outside the gene matches. Germline lookup yields CDR1 SGHRS and CDR2 YFSETQ.

This clonotype has just a few counts. The CDR3 nucleotides are TGCGGTACCGAGTACCAAGAGACCCAGTACTTC. Amino acid sequence: CGTEYQETQYF. The chain carries TRBV20-1 and TRBJ2-5; no clear D gene. The CDR3 spans 11 residues. Looked up from germline, CDR1 is DFQATT and CDR2 is SNEGSKA (reference sequence).

The V call is TRBV7-2, the J call TRBJ1-6; D possibly corresponds to TRBD1 (6 bases). The CDR3 is 15 residues long. Per the germline V gene, CDR1 is SGHTA and CDR2 is FQGNSA. The V and J ends lost 1 base and 11 bases respectively, with 15 bases between them. DNA of the CDR3: TGTGCCAGCAGCTTAGGGCGTGGGGGCAAAGCACCCCTCCACTTT. Translating it yields CASSLGRGGKAPLHF.

The chain recombines TRBV11-2 with TRBJ1-5; D not resolved. Germline V gene data show CDR1 as SGHAT and CDR2 as FQNNGV. The CDR3 loop spans 13 amino acids. The ends were cut back, 5 bases at V and 9 bases at J, with 14 bases in the middle. CDR3 protein: CASSPLPRGPQHF. The CDR3 bases are TGTGCCAGCAGCCCGTTGCCTCGGGGGCCCCAGCATTTT.

The chain recombines TRBV6-1 with TRBJ1-5; 9 bases are a match to TRBD1. The length of the CDR3 is 14 residues. CDR1 is MNHNS, CDR2 SASEGT, per germline. V gave up 9 bases and J gave up 2 bases; unmatched junction bases: 5. The DNA for the CDR3 is TGTGCCAGTAGGGGACAGGGACGCAATCAGCCCCAGCATTTT. Its translation is CASRGQGRNQPQHF.

This clonotype occurred a few times. The chain carries TRBV4-1 and TRBJ2-1, with a weak D call TRBD2 (6 bases). Between the trimmed V and J ends, which lost 5 bases and 5 bases, there was a span of 19 bases. CDR1 and CDR2 (germline): MGHRA, YSYEKL. The CDR3 covers 16 residues. The CDR3 DNA reads as TGCGCCAGCAGCGTAGGGACGGCTAGCGTAGACAATGAGCAGTTCTTC. Translation: CASSVGTASVDNEQFF.

This clonotype was seen once. The chain has TRBV7-2 and TRBJ1-5; TRBD1 aligns across 7 bases. The germline V gene has CDR1 SGHTA and CDR2 FQGNSA. This CDR3 spans 16 amino acids. The V and J ends lost 3 bases and 0 bases, in that order; junction bases with no gene match: 5. The DNA of the CDR3 is TGTGCCAGCAGCTTCGCGACAGGGTATAGCAATCAGCCCCAGCATTTT. Amino acid sequence: CASSFATGYSNQPQHF. Full variable domain (outside the CDR3, taken from reference TRBV7-2 and TRBJ1-5): GAGVSQSPSNKVTEKGKDVELRCDPISGHTALYWYRQSLGQGLEFLIYFQGNSAPDKSGLPSDRFSAERTGGSVSTLTIQRTQQEDSAVYLCASSFATGYSNQPQHFGDGTRLSIL.

Only a few counts were recorded for this clonotype. The chain has TRBV20-1 and TRBJ1-2; maybe TRBD1 (6 bases). Germline V gene sequence: CDR1 DFQATT, CDR2 SNEGSKA (reference sequence). The V and J ends lost 5 bases and 0 bases respectively, with 16 bases between them. This CDR3 contains 15 residues. CDR3 region: CSARLPDRSNYGYTF. The CDR3 DNA is TGCAGTGCTCGATTACCGGACAGATCTAACTATGGCTACACCTTC.

This clonotype was recorded a few times. This chain joins TRBV18 and TRBJ1-4; D gene ambiguous. The CDR3 is 15 amino acids. In germline, CDR1 is KGHSH, CDR2 LQKENI. V gave up 1 base and J gave up 4 bases, with 10 bases separating them. The DNA of the CDR3 is TGTGCCAGCTCACCACGAAGTGGAGTTAATGAAAAACTGTTTTTT. Translated: CASSPRSGVNEKLFF. Complete variable domain (other parts from reference TRBV18 and TRBJ1-4): NAGVMQNPRHLVRRRGQEARLRCSPMKGHSHVYWYRQLPEEGLKFMVYLQKENIIDESGMPKERFSAEFPKEGPSILRIQQVVRGDSAAYFCASSPRSGVNEKLFFGSGTQLSVL.

The chain joins TRBV4-1 to TRBJ1-1; D is ambiguous. The CDR3 is 14 residues long. The V end lost 0 bases, the J end lost 2 bases, and 7 bases lay between the germline ends. From germline, CDR1 is MGHRA and CDR2 YSYEKL. CDR3 region: CASSQEVANTEAFF. The CDR3 DNA follows: TGCGCCAGCAGCCAAGAAGTTGCAAACACTGAAGCTTTCTTT.

The chain links TRBV20-1 to TRBJ2-5; tentative D call: TRBD1 (6 bases). Germline V gene lookup returns CDR1 DFQATT and CDR2 SNEGSKA (reference sequence). Trimming stripped 6 bases from V and 3 bases from J, with 11 bases between. The CDR3 covers 12 residues. CDR3 nucleotides: TGCAGTGCCAGACAGGACGAAGAGACCCAGTACTTC. It yields the protein CSARQDEETQYF.

This clonotype was observed a handful of times. CDR3 protein: CASSSIATGEETQYF. In DNA, the CDR3 is TGTGCCAGCAGCTCAATCGCGACAGGGGAAGAGACCCAGTACTTC. The J gene is TRBJ2-5, the V gene TRBV28, with 8 bases matching TRBD1. Per germline, CDR1 MDHEN and CDR2 SYDVKM. CDR3 size: 15 residues. The V segment lost 6 bases and the J segment 3 bases; nucleotides outside the gene matches: 9. Using reference TRBV28 and TRBJ2-5 for the parts outside the CDR3, the full variable domain is DVKVTQSSRYLVKRTGEKVFLECVQDMDHENMFWYRQDPGLGLRLIYFSYDVKMKEKGDIPEGYSVSREKKERFSLILESASTNQTSMYLCASSSIATGEETQYFGPGTRLLVL.